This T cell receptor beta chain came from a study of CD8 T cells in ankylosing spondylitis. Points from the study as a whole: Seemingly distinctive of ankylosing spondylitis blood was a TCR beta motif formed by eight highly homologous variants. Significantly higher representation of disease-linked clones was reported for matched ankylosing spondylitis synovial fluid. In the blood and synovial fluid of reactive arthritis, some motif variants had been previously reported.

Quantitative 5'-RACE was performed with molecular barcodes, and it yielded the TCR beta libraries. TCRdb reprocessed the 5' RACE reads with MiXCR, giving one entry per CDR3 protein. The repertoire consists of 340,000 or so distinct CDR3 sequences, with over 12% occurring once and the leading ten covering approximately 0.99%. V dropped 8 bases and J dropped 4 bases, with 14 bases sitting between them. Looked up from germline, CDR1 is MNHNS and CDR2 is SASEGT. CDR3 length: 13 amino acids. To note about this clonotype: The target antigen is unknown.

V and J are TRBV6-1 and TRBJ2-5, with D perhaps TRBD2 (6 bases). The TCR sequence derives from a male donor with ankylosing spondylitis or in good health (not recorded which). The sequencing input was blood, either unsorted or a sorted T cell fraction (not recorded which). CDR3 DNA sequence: TGTGCCAGCGAGTCTAGCGTCCCAGAGACCCAGTACTTC. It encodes CASESSVPETQYF.